Below, one T cell receptor (beta chain) is given with its context. Its antigen is not known. RNA in amounts of roughly 0.45 to 1 ug was reverse transcribed with random hexamers. Multiplex immunoSEQ PCR targeted 54 Vbeta and 13 Jbeta TCR beta segments. From the immunoSEQ multiplex PCR reads, TCRdb called clonotypes with MiXCR, one entry per CDR3 protein. The profile shows about 150,000 distinct CDR3 sequences, around 96% of them singletons. This sample is part of a study of CD8 T cells in Susac syndrome. Regarding the study as a whole: It was acknowledged in the study that the number of individuals who were included in its TCR sequencing and HLA analysis was relatively small.

Germline CDR1 is SGDLS and CDR2 is YYNGEE. The V gene lost 0 bases and the J gene lost 0 bases, with 6 bases spanning the gap. The CDR3 has 15 residues. CD8+ and CD4+ T cells from blood underwent TCR beta sequencing, which was carried out in a high-throughput format. Multiple sclerosis controls were treatment-naive patients with stable or active relapsing-remitting disease. The chain uses TRBV9 and TRBJ2-2, with D maybe TRBD2 (6 bases). The sequenced material came from CD8+ T cells from PBMCs. The clonotype originates from a human donor with multiple sclerosis. The CDR3 DNA is TGTGCCAGCAGCGTAGGCGGGGCGAACACCGGGGAGCTGTTTTTT. This gives the protein CASSVGGANTGELFF.